This TCR beta chain is from a study of long-term antiretroviral therapy in people with HIV. Study as a whole: The earliest specimens came about a decade ahead of the 2015 immediate-ART recommendation. Findings and limits, study-wide: An increase in diversity followed ART, yet levels stayed below transplant donor controls.

Sequencing used immunoSEQ v3.0 at survey level. The assay was immunoSEQ multiplex PCR, and TCRdb's table has in-frame clones only and misses some. The sample includes 20,000 to 25,000 clones, 79% of them seen just once. CDR3 size: 15 residues. Germline lookup yields CDR1 LNHDA and CDR2 SQIVND (reference sequence). V was cut by 2 bases and J by 5 bases, with 10 bases left in between. This clone was counted a few times. Antigen specificity is unknown. There were 1-10 million cryopreserved PBMC in the samples before DNA extraction. This specimen was unsorted PBMCs, taken 4.1 years after starting antiretroviral therapy. The receptor was derived from a woman between 40 and 50 years old with HIV. The J gene is TRBJ1-6, the V gene TRBV19; D possibly corresponds to TRBD1 (6 bases). Written as DNA, the CDR3 is TGTGCCAGTAGTATACAGGGGCAGGATAATTCACCCCTCCACTTT. It codes for CASSIQGQDNSPLHF.